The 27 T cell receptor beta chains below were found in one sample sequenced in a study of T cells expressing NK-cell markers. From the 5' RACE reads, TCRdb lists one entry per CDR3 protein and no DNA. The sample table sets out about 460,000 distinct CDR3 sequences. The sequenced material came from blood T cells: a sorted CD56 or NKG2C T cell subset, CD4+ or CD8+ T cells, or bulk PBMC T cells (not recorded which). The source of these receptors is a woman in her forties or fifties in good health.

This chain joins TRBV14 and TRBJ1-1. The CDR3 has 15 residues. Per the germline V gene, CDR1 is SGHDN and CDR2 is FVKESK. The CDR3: CASSPGGRVDTEAFF.

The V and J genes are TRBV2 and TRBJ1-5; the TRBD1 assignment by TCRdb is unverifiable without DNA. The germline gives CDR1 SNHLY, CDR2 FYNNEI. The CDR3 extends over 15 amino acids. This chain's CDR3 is CASSSSDRVGQPQHF.

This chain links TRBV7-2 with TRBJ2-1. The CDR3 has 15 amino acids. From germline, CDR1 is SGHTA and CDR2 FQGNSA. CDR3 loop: CASSLEVSQYNEQFF.

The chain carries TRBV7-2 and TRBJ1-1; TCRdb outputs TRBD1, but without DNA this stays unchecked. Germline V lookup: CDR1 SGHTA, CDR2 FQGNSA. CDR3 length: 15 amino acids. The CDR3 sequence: CASSPPGTGRTEAFF.

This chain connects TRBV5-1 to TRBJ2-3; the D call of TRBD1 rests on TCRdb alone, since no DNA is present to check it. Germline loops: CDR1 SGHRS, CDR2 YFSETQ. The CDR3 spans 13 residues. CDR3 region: CASSPLPGDTQYF.

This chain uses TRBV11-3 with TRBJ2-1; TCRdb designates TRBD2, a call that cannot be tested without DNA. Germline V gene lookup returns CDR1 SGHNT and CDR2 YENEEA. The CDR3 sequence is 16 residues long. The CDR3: CASSFLAGGPRNEQFF.

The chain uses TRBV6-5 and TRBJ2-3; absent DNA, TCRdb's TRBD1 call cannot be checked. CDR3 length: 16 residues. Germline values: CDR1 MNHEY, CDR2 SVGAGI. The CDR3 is CASSYFSTGVTDTQYF.

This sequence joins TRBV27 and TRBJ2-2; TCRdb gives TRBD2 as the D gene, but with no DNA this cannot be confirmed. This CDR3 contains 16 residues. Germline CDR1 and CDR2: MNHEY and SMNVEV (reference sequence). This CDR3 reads CASSLHSGSVSGELFF.

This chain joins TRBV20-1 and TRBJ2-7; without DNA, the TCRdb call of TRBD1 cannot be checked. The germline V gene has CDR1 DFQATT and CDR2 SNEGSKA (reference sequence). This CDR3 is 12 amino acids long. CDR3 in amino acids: CSARDLTYEQYF.

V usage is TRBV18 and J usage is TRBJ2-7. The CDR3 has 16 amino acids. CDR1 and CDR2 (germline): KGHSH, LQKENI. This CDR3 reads CASSPKSGRPSYEQYF. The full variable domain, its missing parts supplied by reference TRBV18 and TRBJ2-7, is NAGVMQNPRHLVRRRGQEARLRCSPMKGHSHVYWYRQLPEEGLKFMVYLQKENIIDESGMPKERFSAEFPKEGPSILRIQQVVRGDSAAYFCASSPKSGRPSYEQYFGPGTRLTVT.

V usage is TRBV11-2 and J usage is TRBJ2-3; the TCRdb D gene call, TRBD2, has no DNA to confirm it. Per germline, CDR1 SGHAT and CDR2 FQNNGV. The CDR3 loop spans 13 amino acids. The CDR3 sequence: CASSFGLEDTQYF.

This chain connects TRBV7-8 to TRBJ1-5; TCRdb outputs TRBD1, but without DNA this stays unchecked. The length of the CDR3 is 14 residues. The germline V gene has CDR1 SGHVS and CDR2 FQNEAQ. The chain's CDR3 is CASRRERVGQPQHF.

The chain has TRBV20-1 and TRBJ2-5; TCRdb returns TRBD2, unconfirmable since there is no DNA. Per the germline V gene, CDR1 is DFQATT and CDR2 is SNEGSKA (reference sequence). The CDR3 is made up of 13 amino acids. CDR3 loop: CSASLLASQAQYF.

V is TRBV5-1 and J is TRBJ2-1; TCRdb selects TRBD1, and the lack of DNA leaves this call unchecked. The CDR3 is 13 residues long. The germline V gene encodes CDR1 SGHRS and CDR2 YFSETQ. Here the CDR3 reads CASSLEGAPEQFF. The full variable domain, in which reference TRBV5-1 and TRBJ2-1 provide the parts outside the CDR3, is KAGVTQTPRYLIKTRGQQVTLSCSPISGHRSVSWYQQTPGQGLQFLFEYFSETQRNKGNFPGRFSGRQFSNSRSEMNVSTLELGDSALYLCASSLEGAPEQFFGPGTRLTVL.

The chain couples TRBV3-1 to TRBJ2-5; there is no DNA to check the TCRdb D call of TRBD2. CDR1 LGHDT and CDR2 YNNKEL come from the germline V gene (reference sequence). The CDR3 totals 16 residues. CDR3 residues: CASSQVGGGTRVTQYF.

CDR3: CASSLVPSLPGANVLTF. V gene TRBV5-6 combines with J gene TRBJ2-6. Germline CDR1 and CDR2: SGHDT and YYEEEE. The CDR3 runs 17 residues.

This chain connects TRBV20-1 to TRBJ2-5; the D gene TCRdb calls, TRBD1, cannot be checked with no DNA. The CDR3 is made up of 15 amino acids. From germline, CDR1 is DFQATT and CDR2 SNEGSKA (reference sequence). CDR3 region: CSARGGDRGQETQYF.

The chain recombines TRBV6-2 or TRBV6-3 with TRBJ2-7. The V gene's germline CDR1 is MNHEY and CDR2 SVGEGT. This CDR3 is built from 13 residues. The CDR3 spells CASKAGDRYEQYF.

The CDR3 loop is CASGNTGELFF. The chain links TRBV6-5 to TRBJ2-2. There are 11 residues in the CDR3. Germline V lookup: CDR1 MNHEY, CDR2 SVGAGI.

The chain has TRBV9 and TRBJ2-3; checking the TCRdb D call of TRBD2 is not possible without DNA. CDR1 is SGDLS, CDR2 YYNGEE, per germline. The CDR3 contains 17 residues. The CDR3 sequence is CASSVDPGGGRADTQYF.

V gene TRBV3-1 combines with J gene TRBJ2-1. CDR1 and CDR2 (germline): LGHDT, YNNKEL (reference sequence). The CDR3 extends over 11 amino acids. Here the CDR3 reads CASRQGIEQFF.

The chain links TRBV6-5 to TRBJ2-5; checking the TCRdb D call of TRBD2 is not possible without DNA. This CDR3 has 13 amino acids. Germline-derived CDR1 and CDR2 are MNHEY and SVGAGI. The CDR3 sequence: CASSPLGRETQYF.

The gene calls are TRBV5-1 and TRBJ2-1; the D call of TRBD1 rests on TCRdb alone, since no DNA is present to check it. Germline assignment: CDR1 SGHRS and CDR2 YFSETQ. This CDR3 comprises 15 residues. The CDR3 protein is CASSLVGGRYNEQFF.

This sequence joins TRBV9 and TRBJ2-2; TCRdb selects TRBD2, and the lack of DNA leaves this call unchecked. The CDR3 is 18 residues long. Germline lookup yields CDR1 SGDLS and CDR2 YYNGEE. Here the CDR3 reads CASSPRTSGSIDTGELFF.

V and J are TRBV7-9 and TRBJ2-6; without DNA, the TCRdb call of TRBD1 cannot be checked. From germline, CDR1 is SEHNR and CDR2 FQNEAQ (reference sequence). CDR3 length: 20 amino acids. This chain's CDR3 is CASSSLFWGQGAIGANVLTF.

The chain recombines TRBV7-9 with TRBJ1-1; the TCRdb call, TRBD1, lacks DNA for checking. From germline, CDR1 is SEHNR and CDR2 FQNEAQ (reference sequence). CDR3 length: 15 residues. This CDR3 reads CASSNHPDRVTEAFF.

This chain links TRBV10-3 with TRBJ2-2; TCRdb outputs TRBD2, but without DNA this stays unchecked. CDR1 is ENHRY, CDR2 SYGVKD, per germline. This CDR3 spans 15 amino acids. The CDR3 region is CAISGSGKDTGELFF.